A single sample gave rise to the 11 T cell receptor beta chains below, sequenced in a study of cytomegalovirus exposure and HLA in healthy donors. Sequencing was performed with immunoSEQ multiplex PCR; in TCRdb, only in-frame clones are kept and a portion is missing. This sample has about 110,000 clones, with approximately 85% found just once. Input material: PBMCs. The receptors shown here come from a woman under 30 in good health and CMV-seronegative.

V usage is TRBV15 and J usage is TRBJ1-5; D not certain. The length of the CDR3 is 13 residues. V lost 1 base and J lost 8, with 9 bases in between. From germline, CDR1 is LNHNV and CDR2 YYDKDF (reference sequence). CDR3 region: CATSRVVVEPQHF. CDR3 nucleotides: TGTGCCACCAGCAGAGTCGTCGTCGAGCCCCAGCATTTT.

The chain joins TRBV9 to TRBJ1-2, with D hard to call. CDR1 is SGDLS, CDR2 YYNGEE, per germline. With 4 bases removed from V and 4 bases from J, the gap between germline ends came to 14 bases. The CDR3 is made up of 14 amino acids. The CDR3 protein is CASSPDTARYGYTF. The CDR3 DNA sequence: TGTGCCAGCAGCCCCGACACGGCTCGCTATGGCTACACCTTC.

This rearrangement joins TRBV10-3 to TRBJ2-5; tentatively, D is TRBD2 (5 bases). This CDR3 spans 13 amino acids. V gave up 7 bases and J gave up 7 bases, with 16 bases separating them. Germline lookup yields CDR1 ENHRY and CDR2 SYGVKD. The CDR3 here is CAINPEGEGTQYF. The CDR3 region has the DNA TGTGCCATCAACCCAGAAGGCGAGGGGACCCAGTACTTC.

As DNA, the CDR3 is TGCGCCAGCAGTGAGTTCAAGGGGCAGGGCTACAATGAGCAGTTCTTC. Translating gives CASSEFKGQGYNEQFF. The rearrangement uses TRBV10-2 and TRBJ2-1, with TRBD1 as a possible D gene (5 bases). Germline V gene data show CDR1 as WSHSY and CDR2 as SAAADI. With 1 base removed from V and 3 bases from J, the gap between germline ends came to 13 bases. The CDR3 loop spans 16 amino acids.

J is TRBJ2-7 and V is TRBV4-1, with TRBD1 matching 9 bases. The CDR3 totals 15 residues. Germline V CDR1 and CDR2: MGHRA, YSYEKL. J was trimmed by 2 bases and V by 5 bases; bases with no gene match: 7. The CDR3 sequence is CASSFRTGVPYEQYF. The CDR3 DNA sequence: TGCGCCAGCAGCTTCCGGACAGGGGTCCCCTACGAGCAGTACTTC.

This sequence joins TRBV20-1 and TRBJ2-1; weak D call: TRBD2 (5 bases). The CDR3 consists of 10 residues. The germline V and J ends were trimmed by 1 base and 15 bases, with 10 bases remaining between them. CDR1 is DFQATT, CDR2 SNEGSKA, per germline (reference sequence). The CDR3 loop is CSARGSSWFF. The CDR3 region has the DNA TGCAGTGCTAGAGGCTCTAGCTGGTTCTTC.

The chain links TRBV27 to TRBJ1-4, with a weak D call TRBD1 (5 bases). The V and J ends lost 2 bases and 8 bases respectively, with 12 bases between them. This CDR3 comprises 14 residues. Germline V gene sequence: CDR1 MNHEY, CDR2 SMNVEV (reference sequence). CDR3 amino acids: CASSLSPGREKLFF. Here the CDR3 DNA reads TGTGCCAGCAGTTTAAGTCCAGGGCGGGAAAAACTGTTTTTT.

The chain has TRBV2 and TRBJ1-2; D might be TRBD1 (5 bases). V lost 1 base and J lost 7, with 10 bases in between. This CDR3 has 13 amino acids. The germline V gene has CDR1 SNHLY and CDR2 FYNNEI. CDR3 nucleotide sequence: TGTGCCAGCAGTGAAGGAGGGAGGGGTGGCTACACCTTC. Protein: CASSEGGRGGYTF.

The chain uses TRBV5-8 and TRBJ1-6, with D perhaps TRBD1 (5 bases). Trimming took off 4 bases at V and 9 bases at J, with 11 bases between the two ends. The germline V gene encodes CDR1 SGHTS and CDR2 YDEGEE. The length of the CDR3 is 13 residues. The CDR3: CASSQQRGSPLHF. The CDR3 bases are TGTGCCAGCAGCCAACAAAGGGGTTCACCCCTCCACTTT.

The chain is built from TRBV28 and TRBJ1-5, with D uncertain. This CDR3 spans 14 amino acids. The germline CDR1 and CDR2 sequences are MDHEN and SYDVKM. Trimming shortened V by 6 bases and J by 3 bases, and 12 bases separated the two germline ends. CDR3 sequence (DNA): TGTGCCAGCAGGGGGAGTACCGACAATCAGCCCCAGCATTTT. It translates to CASRGSTDNQPQHF.

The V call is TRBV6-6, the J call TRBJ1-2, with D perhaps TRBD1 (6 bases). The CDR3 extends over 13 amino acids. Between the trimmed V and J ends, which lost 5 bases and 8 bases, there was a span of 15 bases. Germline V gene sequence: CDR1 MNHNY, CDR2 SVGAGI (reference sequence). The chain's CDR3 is CASSPNRVMGYTF. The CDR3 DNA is TGTGCCAGCAGTCCAAACAGGGTTATGGGCTACACCTTC.